These 14 T cell receptor beta chains share one sample of origin, sequenced in a study of identical twins. Via MiXCR, TCRdb re-called the 5' RACE reads, giving one row per CDR3 protein. The sample yields about 1.7 million distinct CDR3 sequences, about 30% seen once. Sequenced material: cord blood. The receptor source for this set is a newborn girl in good health.

The J gene is TRBJ2-1, the V gene TRBV2; 9 bases align to TRBD2. The CDR3 has 15 amino acids. V lost 1 base to trimming and J lost 5 bases; unmatched junction nucleotides: 3. The V gene's germline CDR1 is SNHLY and CDR2 FYNNEI. This CDR3 reads CASSEGGGADNEQFF. The CDR3 nucleotides are TGTGCCAGCAGTGAAGGCGGGGGGGCCGACAATGAGCAGTTCTTC.

The sample holds a few counts of this clonotype. This chain connects TRBV4-1 to TRBJ2-3; tentative D call: TRBD2 (6 bases). The V gene's germline CDR1 is MGHRA and CDR2 YSYEKL. V lost 4 bases and J lost 0, with 14 bases in between. The CDR3 loop spans 16 amino acids. The CDR3 DNA is TGCGCCAGCAGCCCCCTGGCTAGCGCTAGCACAGATACGCAGTATTTT. This translates into CASSPLASASTDTQYF.

This clonotype was observed a handful of times. This sequence joins TRBV27 and TRBJ2-4; 10 nucleotides match TRBD2. Germline CDR1 is MNHEY and CDR2 is SMNVEV (reference sequence). The CDR3 covers 14 residues. J gave up 6 bases and V 6 bases, and 5 bases lay outside the gene matches. In DNA, the CDR3 is TGTGCCAGCAGAGCGGGAGGGCCGGCAAACATTCAGTACTTC. Translating gives CASRAGGPANIQYF.

This clonotype was seen many times. J is TRBJ2-3 and V is TRBV20-1; D remains ambiguous. This CDR3 spans 14 amino acids. V was pared by 2 bases and J by 0 bases, with 9 bases between. Germline V gives CDR1 DFQATT, CDR2 SNEGSKA (reference sequence). Here the CDR3 reads CSARRWSSTDTQYF. DNA of the CDR3: TGCAGTGCTAGACGCTGGTCAAGCACAGATACGCAGTATTTT.

The rearrangement uses TRBV11-2 and TRBJ2-4; D assignment may be TRBD1 or TRBD2 (6 bases each). The CDR3 consists of 18 residues. V lost 5 bases to trimming and J lost 3 bases, with 23 bases between them. Germline V gives CDR1 SGHAT, CDR2 FQNNGV. The DNA for the CDR3 is TGTGCCAGCAGCCCGGGGGCTTGGGGCGTAATGGACAAAAACATTCAGTACTTC. It encodes CASSPGAWGVMDKNIQYF.

The J gene is TRBJ1-5, the V gene TRBV28, with TRBD1 matching 9 bases. Germline lookup yields CDR1 MDHEN and CDR2 SYDVKM. CDR3 length equals 16 residues. V gave up 3 bases and J gave up 5 bases; unmatched junction bases: 8. CDR3 in amino acids: CASSFAEQGAYQPQHF. The CDR3 nucleotides read TGTGCCAGCAGTTTTGCTGAACAGGGGGCGTATCAGCCCCAGCATTTT. Filled out from reference TRBV28 and TRBJ1-5, the complete variable domain reads DVKVTQSSRYLVKRTGEKVFLECVQDMDHENMFWYRQDPGLGLRLIYFSYDVKMKEKGDIPEGYSVSREKKERFSLILESASTNQTSMYLCASSFAEQGAYQPQHFGDGTRLSIL.

Notes on this clonotype: Being one base from a much bigger clone, this may be a read error. V gene TRBV27 combines with J gene TRBJ2-1, with 8 bases fitting TRBD2. This CDR3 has 15 amino acids. J was trimmed by 8 bases and V by 6 bases; bases with no gene match: 12. The V gene's germline CDR1 is MNHEY and CDR2 SMNVEV (reference sequence). As DNA, the CDR3 is TGTGCCAGCAGACCCAGGACTAGCCTATACGATGAGCAGTTCTTC. As protein: CASRPRTSLYDEQFF.

Worth noting for this clonotype: The junction departs from germline at one end; a sequencing error may be responsible. The chain couples TRBV29-1 to TRBJ1-5; D not certain. Germline lookup yields CDR1 SQVTM and CDR2 ANQGSEA. The CDR3 totals 13 residues. The CDR3 DNA follows: TGCAGCGTCCGGGCGGGGTTGGAACAGCCCCGGCATTTT. Its protein is CSVRAGLEQPRHF.

This chain joins TRBV11-2 and TRBJ2-2; TRBD1 matches at 7 bases. Germline loops: CDR1 SGHAT, CDR2 FQNNGV. This CDR3 contains 15 residues. Trimming removed 5 bases from V and 3 bases from J; junction bases left unmatched: 6. This chain's CDR3 is CASSPRTGYTGELFF. For the CDR3, the DNA is TGTGCCAGCAGCCCCCGGACAGGATACACCGGGGAGCTGTTTTTT.

The rearrangement joins TRBV12-3 or TRBV12-4 to TRBJ2-7; D is unclear. The germline V and J ends were trimmed by 0 bases and 1 base, with 19 bases remaining between them. CDR3 length: 18 amino acids. CDR3 residues: CASSLAPGKAPSSYEQYF. The CDR3 nucleotides read TGTGCCAGCAGTTTAGCGCCCGGTAAGGCCCCCTCGTCCTACGAGCAGTACTTC.

The chain couples TRBV10-1 to TRBJ2-5; D gene uncertain. The CDR3 consists of 14 residues. Germline lookup yields CDR1 WNHNN and CDR2 SYGVQD (reference sequence). V shed 3 bases and J shed 11 bases, with 19 bases lying between them. The CDR3 DNA follows: TGCGCCAGCAGTGAATCCGCCCTAAGGAATGAGCAGTACTTC. Amino acid sequence: CASSESALRNEQYF.

This clonotype was picked up a small number of times. Here the CDR3 reads CSARPPGLAGTNEQFF. CDR3 in DNA: TGCAGTGCTAGACCCCCGGGACTAGCGGGAACAAATGAGCAGTTCTTC. This sequence joins TRBV20-1 and TRBJ2-1; 13 positions match TRBD2. V lost 2 bases, J lost 7 bases, and 8 bases stayed unmatched. The CDR3 covers 16 residues. Germline CDR1 is DFQATT and CDR2 is SNEGSKA (reference sequence).

V and J are TRBV28 and TRBJ1-1; 7 bases are shared with TRBD1. Germline lookup yields CDR1 MDHEN and CDR2 SYDVKM. V lost 6 bases to trimming and J lost 1 base; unmatched junction nucleotides: 5. The CDR3 is made up of 14 amino acids. This CDR3 is CASRYGQANTEAFF. The CDR3 coding sequence is TGTGCCAGCAGATATGGACAGGCGAACACTGAAGCTTTCTTT.

The chain combines TRBV20-1 with TRBJ2-7, with TRBD2 identical over 7 bases. Trimming removed 6 bases from V and 7 bases from J; junction bases left unmatched: 12. The germline CDR1 and CDR2 sequences are DFQATT and SNEGSKA (reference sequence). The CDR3 runs to 13 residues. The CDR3 protein is CSAVASGRDEQYF. The CDR3 coding sequence is TGCAGTGCAGTAGCGAGTGGGAGGGATGAGCAGTACTTC.